The 22 T cell receptor beta chains in this list originate from one sample, sequenced in a study of low-dose radiotherapy and immunotherapy resistance in tumors (dated by TCRdb to the early 2020s). According to the study, the label for this sample's time point signals: after trial treatment. The label giving this sample's treatment or condition can be read as: LDRT plus nivolumab, ipilimumab, low-dose cyclophosphamide and aspirin (RACIN trial). The sequencer listed for this sample is Illumina HiSeq 2500. First-strand cDNA was synthesized with Superscript III and a set of TRAV- and TRBV-specific primers, covering both TCRalpha and TCRbeta chains. TCRs were amplified for 20 PCR cycles with Phusion, using a constant-region primer paired with the adapter attached to the V primers. Starting from the raw public reads, TCRdb applied fastp trimming at Q25, assembled clones with MiXCR and retained in-frame beta chains. Every CDR3 protein is listed once, alongside the most common genes and DNA of its rows. For this sample there are approximately 84,000 distinct CDR3 sequences; less than 20% appear just once. Roughly 1.4% of the sample rests with the top ten.

Sequences were derived from PBMCs, sampled after low-dose radiotherapy plus immunotherapy. These receptors all stem from a male donor with prostate cancer.

This clonotype was picked up many times. This chain links TRBV29-1 with TRBJ2-1, with 7 bases aligning to TRBD2. J was trimmed by 0 bases and V by 7 bases; bases with no gene match: 6. The germline V gene has CDR1 SQVTM and CDR2 ANQGSEA. CDR3 length: 14 residues. The CDR3 coding sequence is TGCAGCGCGGGCGGCGGGAGCTCCTACAATGAGCAGTTCTTC. It is translated as CSAGGGSSYNEQFF.

This clonotype was seen repeatedly, ten times or more. The rearrangement joins TRBV5-1 to TRBJ2-5; D is ambiguous. Trimming removed 0 bases from V and 4 bases from J, with 7 bases in between. The CDR3 totals 13 residues. Germline loops: CDR1 SGHRS, CDR2 YFSETQ. CDR3 DNA: TGCGCCAGCAGCTTGGGGCACGTAGAGACCCAGTACTTC. It is translated as CASSLGHVETQYF.

This clonotype was recorded many times. CDR3 nucleotide sequence: TGCAGTGCTAGTGAGGGGGCACTTAGCTCTGGGGCCAACGTCCTGACTTTC. Amino acid sequence: CSASEGALSSGANVLTF. This chain links TRBV20-1 with TRBJ2-6; 7 nucleotides align to TRBD1. The CDR3 extends over 17 amino acids. The V segment lost 3 bases and the J segment 0 bases; nucleotides outside the gene matches: 8. The V gene's germline CDR1 is DFQATT and CDR2 SNEGSKA (reference sequence).

In its sample, this clonotype was seen many times. The chain is built from TRBV28 and TRBJ2-7; TRBD1 aligns across 12 bases. CDR3 length: 14 amino acids. Germline V gene sequence: CDR1 MDHEN, CDR2 SYDVKM. The CDR3 nucleotides are TGTGCTAGCGGAAGGGACAGGGGGCGGAACGAGCAGTACTTC. This gives the protein CASGRDRGRNEQYF.

This clonotype was seen many times. This chain links TRBV6-8 with TRBJ1-5; weak D call: TRBD1 (6 bases). Trimming removed 7 bases from V and 4 bases from J, with 17 bases in between. This CDR3 has 15 amino acids. Germline V lookup: CDR1 MNHGY, CDR2 SAAAGT. The CDR3 loop is CASTPVAGDNQPQHF. As DNA, the CDR3 is TGTGCCAGCACCCCGGTGGCAGGGGATAATCAGCCCCAGCATTTT.

At least ten counts were recorded for this clonotype. CDR3 loop: CASSPIGLGEQYF. The CDR3 DNA is TGTGCCAGCTCTCCCATAGGCCTCGGCGAGCAGTACTTC. This sequence joins TRBV18 and TRBJ2-7; no definite D call. The germline V gene encodes CDR1 KGHSH and CDR2 LQKENI. CDR3 size: 13 residues. Trimming cost V 6 bases and J 6 bases, with 15 bases left between them. The full variable domain, its missing parts supplied by reference TRBV18 and TRBJ2-7, is NAGVMQNPRHLVRRRGQEARLRCSPMKGHSHVYWYRQLPEEGLKFMVYLQKENIIDESGMPKERFSAEFPKEGPSILRIQQVVRGDSAAYFCASSPIGLGEQYFGPGTRLTVT.

V and J are TRBV23-1 and TRBJ2-1, with a weak D call TRBD2 (5 bases). TRBV23-1 is an ORF, and what it does is uncertain. The CDR3 loop spans 18 amino acids. V gave up 0 bases and J gave up 0 bases, with 15 bases separating them. CDR3 DNA: TGCGCCAGCAGTCAATCATTGGCTCCAGCGGACTCCTACAATGAGCAGTTCTTC. Translating gives CASSQSLAPADSYNEQFF.

Many counts were recorded for this clonotype. V gene TRBV25-1 combines with J gene TRBJ2-2, with 7 bases that match TRBD2. Germline V lookup: CDR1 MGHDK, CDR2 SYGVNS. This CDR3 is 16 amino acids long. The J segment lost 4 bases and the V segment lost 1 base, leaving 6 bases of the junction unmatched. CDR3 residues: CASSEWGGSSTGELFF. Written as DNA, the CDR3 is TGTGCCAGCAGTGAATGGGGCGGGAGTTCCACCGGGGAGCTGTTTTTT.

This clonotype appeared many times. The gene calls are TRBV6-5 and TRBJ1-1, with D perhaps TRBD1 (6 bases). Between the trimmed V and J ends, which lost 6 bases and 6 bases, there was a span of 17 bases. The CDR3 is made up of 14 amino acids. Germline assignment: CDR1 MNHEY and CDR2 SVGAGI. The CDR3 loop reads CASRKGGGAAEAFF. The CDR3, as DNA: TGTGCCAGCAGAAAGGGGGGGGGAGCTGCTGAAGCTTTCTTT.

This clonotype was seen many times. The genes are TRBV29-1 and TRBJ2-7; 13 bases agree with TRBD2. Germline CDR1 reads SQVTM; CDR2 reads ANQGSEA. The V and J ends lost 6 bases and 1 base, in that order; junction bases with no gene match: 6. This CDR3 is built from 15 residues. CDR3 bases: TGCAGCGTGGGGGGACTAGCGGGACGATCCTACGAGCAGTACTTC. Encoded protein: CSVGGLAGRSYEQYF.

In this sample, this clonotype turned up many times. The V call is TRBV15, the J call TRBJ2-3; TRBD1 matches at 8 bases. V shed 3 bases, J shed 0 bases, and the junction held 5 bases outside the gene matches. The CDR3 covers 16 residues. Per germline, CDR1 LNHNV and CDR2 YYDKDF (reference sequence). CDR3 DNA sequence: TGTGCCACCAGCAGCAGACAGGGGAGTAGCACAGATACGCAGTATTTT. This gives the protein CATSSRQGSSTDTQYF.

V gene TRBV6-5 combines with J gene TRBJ2-1; D remains ambiguous. There are 13 residues in the CDR3. With 6 bases removed from V and 9 bases from J, the gap between germline ends came to 15 bases. Germline V gene lookup returns CDR1 MNHEY and CDR2 SVGAGI. The CDR3 is CASSMSHLGEQFF. The CDR3 DNA reads TGTGCCAGCAGCATGTCCCACCTGGGTGAGCAGTTCTTC.

At least ten counts were recorded for this clonotype. The chain joins TRBV7-2 to TRBJ1-2; D uncertain. V was clipped by 4 bases and J by 3 bases, with 9 bases between them. Germline V gives CDR1 SGHTA, CDR2 FQGNSA. The CDR3 runs 13 residues. In DNA form, the CDR3 reads TGTGCCAGCAGCTCTCCCCCGTACTATGGCTACACCTTC. Its protein product is CASSSPPYYGYTF.

This clonotype occurred many times. This chain uses TRBV20-1 with TRBJ2-2, with TRBD2 matching over 9 bases. CDR3 length: 15 amino acids. The germline V gene has CDR1 DFQATT and CDR2 SNEGSKA (reference sequence). Losses at the gene ends were 2 bases for V and 5 bases for J; bases not matched to a gene: 6. CDR3 residues: CSARTAGGGTGELFF. The CDR3 DNA reads as TGCAGTGCTAGAACAGCGGGAGGAGGTACCGGGGAGCTGTTTTTT.

This clonotype was detected ten times or more. This chain links TRBV3-1 with TRBJ1-1, with D tentatively TRBD1 (5 bases). Germline V gene data show CDR1 as LGHDT and CDR2 as YNNKEL (reference sequence). The CDR3 spans 14 residues. V dropped 4 bases and J dropped 3 bases, with 12 bases sitting between them. In DNA form, the CDR3 reads TGTGCCAGCAGCCGAGAAGACAGACACACTGAAGCTTTCTTT. Its translation is CASSREDRHTEAFF.

This clonotype was seen repeatedly, ten times or more. CDR3 residues: CATSDFGQQPQHF. The CDR3, as DNA: TGTGCCACCAGTGATTTCGGTCAGCAGCCCCAGCATTTT. The chain links TRBV24-1 to TRBJ1-5, with D unclear. The CDR3 consists of 13 residues. V was shortened by 1 base and J by 7 bases, with 7 bases between the two germline ends. Germline CDR1 KGHDR, CDR2 SFDVKD.

The table lists this clonotype with a few counts. V is TRBV7-2 and J is TRBJ1-3, with D uncertain. V lost 5 bases and J lost 2, with 13 bases in between. CDR1 and CDR2 (germline): SGHTA, FQGNSA. CDR3 length equals 15 residues. Here the CDR3 reads CASSGGGITGNTIYF. The CDR3 DNA is TGTGCCAGCAGCGGAGGTGGGATAACTGGAAACACCATATATTTT.

There are many counts of this clonotype. This chain connects TRBV4-3 to TRBJ1-1; a possible D gene is TRBD1 (6 bases). Germline V gene sequence: CDR1 LGHNA, CDR2 YSLEER. The CDR3 runs to 16 residues. The V end lost 1 base, the J end lost 0 bases, and 12 bases lay between the germline ends. As DNA, the CDR3 is TGCGCCAGCAGCCAAGGGGTAACAGGGATGAACACTGAAGCTTTCTTT. The encoded protein is CASSQGVTGMNTEAFF.

This clonotype was found many times. The CDR3 loop is CASSLGGLAGVYEQFF. The CDR3 DNA reads as TGTGCCAGCAGCTTAGGAGGACTAGCGGGAGTCTATGAGCAGTTCTTC. The V and J genes are TRBV5-4 and TRBJ2-1, with 13 bases that match TRBD2. CDR1 and CDR2 from the germline V gene are SGHNT and YYREEE (reference sequence). The CDR3 extends over 16 amino acids. With V trimmed by 2 bases and J by 8 bases, 7 bases remained unmatched.

The CDR3 bases are TGTGCCAGCAGCTTAAGAGAGGGAGCCAACGTCCTGACTTTC. This codes for CASSLREGANVLTF. The V gene is TRBV7-9, the J gene TRBJ2-6, with a tentative D call TRBD2 (5 bases). Germline CDR1 SEHNR, CDR2 FQNEAQ (reference sequence). The V end lost 2 bases, the J end lost 7 bases, and 9 bases lay between the germline ends. The CDR3 contains 14 residues.

This clonotype was seen ten or more times. The chain has TRBV11-3 and TRBJ1-3; no definite D call. The CDR3 totals 14 residues. Germline lookup yields CDR1 SGHNT and CDR2 YENEEA. Trimming stripped 2 bases from V and 2 bases from J, with 7 bases between. The CDR3 nucleotides are TGTGCCAGCAGCTTAAGAGGGCCTGGAAACACCATATATTTT. It encodes CASSLRGPGNTIYF. The full variable domain, rest sourced from reference TRBV11-3 and TRBJ1-3, is EAGVVQSPRYKIIEKKQPVAFWCNPISGHNTLYWYLQNLGQGPELLIRYENEEAVDDSQLPKDRFSAERLKGVDSTLKIQPAELGDSAVYLCASSLRGPGNTIYFGEGSWLTVV.

This clonotype was counted many times. V usage is TRBV4-3 and J usage is TRBJ1-2; no definite D call. Germline CDR1 is LGHNA and CDR2 is YSLEER. Between the trimmed V and J ends, which lost 5 bases and 5 bases, there was a span of 18 bases. CDR3 size: 15 residues. This CDR3 is CASSSPGSSYYGYTF. The DNA of the CDR3 is TGCGCCAGCAGCTCCCCGGGCTCCAGCTATTATGGCTACACCTTC.